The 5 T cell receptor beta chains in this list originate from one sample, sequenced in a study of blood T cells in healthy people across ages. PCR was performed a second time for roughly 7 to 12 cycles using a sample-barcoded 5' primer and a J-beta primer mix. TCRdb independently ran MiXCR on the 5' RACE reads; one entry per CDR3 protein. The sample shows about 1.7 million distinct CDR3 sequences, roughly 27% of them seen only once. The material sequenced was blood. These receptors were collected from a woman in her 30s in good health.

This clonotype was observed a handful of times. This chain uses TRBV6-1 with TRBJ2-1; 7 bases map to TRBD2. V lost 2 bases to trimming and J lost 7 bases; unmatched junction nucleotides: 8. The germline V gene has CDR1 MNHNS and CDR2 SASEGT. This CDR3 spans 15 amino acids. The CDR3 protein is CASSERAGVGNEQFF. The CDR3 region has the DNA TGTGCCAGCAGTGAACGGGCGGGAGTTGGTAATGAGCAGTTCTTC.

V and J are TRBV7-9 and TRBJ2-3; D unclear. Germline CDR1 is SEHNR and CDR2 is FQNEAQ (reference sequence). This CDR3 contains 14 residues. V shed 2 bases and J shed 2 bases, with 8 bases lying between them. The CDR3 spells CASSLMGNTDTQYF. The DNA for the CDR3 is TGTGCCAGCAGCTTAATGGGTAACACAGATACGCAGTATTTT.

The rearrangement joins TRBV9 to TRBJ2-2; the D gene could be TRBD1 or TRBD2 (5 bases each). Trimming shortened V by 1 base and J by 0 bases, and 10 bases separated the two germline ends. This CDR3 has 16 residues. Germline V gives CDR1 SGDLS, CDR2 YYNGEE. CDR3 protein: CASSVSGTPNTGELFF. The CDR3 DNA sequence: TGTGCCAGCAGCGTATCGGGGACCCCGAACACCGGGGAGCTGTTTTTT.

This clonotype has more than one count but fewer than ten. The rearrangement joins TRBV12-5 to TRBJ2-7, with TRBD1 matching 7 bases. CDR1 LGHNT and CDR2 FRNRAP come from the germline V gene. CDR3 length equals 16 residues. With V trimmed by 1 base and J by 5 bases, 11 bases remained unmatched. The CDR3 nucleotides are TGTGCTAGTGGTTTGGACACTACAGGGGTCCGGGACGAGCAGTACTTC. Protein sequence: CASGLDTTGVRDEQYF.

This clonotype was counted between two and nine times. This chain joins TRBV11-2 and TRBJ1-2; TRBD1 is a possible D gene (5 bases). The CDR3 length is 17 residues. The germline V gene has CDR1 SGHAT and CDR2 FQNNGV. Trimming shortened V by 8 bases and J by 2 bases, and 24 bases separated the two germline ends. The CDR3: CASLPRGALWSNYGYTF. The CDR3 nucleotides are TGTGCCAGCCTCCCTCGCGGGGCCTTATGGTCAAACTATGGCTACACCTTC.